This T cell receptor beta chain was identified in a study of OX40 agonist ivuxolimab in advanced cancers. Only in-frame clones appear in the TCRdb table, and some are missing; sequencing was by immunoSEQ multiplex PCR. The sample shows roughly 66,000 clones, 83% of them seen only once. Baseline was the first blood sampling point, followed by cycle 4 day 1 and cycle 7 day 1. The ends were cut back, 2 bases at V and 10 bases at J, with 12 bases in the middle. CDR1 GTSNPN and CDR2 SVGIG come from the germline V gene (reference sequence). The CDR3 consists of 12 residues. Sequencing used CD4+ or CD8+ T cells sorted from blood, obtained in a trial of the OX40 agonist ivuxolimab. This TCR derives from an adult with an advanced solid tumor such as melanoma, head and neck, liver or kidney cancer. The chain couples TRBV30 to TRBJ2-1; D is perhaps TRBD1 (5 bases). The CDR3 loop reads CAWSPWRQEQFF. The DNA of the CDR3 is TGTGCCTGGAGTCCCTGGCGACAGGAGCAGTTCTTC.